The 16 T cell receptor beta chains listed next were all sequenced from one sample in a study of metastatic and nonmetastatic thyroid tumors. TCRdb re-clonotyped the PCR reads via MiXCR. The data show about 16,000 clones, with under 40% seen just once and 9.5% to 15% held by the top ten. No treatment of any kind had been given to any patient before thyroid surgery. The sequenced sample consisted of tumor tissue. Receptor source: a male donor with papillary thyroid cancer or a benign thyroid nodule (not recorded which). Some clones in this sample may be carry-over from other donors' samples.

The gene calls are TRBV6-5 and TRBJ2-3; D ambiguous. The CDR3 is made up of 16 amino acids. V lost 2 bases to trimming and J lost 1 base, with 13 bases between them. Germline-derived CDR1 and CDR2 are MNHEY and SVGAGI. The CDR3 loop is CASSYPVTEGTDTQYF. The CDR3 coding sequence is TGTGCCAGCAGTTACCCCGTCACGGAAGGCACAGATACGCAGTATTTT.

This clone was detected a few times. The V gene is TRBV20-1, the J gene TRBJ1-5; D not resolved. The length of the CDR3 is 12 residues. V was trimmed by 7 bases and J by 6 bases, leaving 13 bases between them. Germline lookup yields CDR1 DFQATT and CDR2 SNEGSKA (reference sequence). CDR3 sequence: CSDGESSQPQHF. The DNA for the CDR3 is TGCAGTGACGGGGAGTCGAGTCAGCCCCAGCATTTT.

Details on this clone: The junction and the germline gene differ at one end; a read error may be behind it. This chain's CDR3 is CASSLGKKPEDFF. In DNA form, the CDR3 reads TGTGCCAGCAGCCTCGGGAAAAAACCTGAAGATTTCTTT. This chain links TRBV5-4 with TRBJ1-1; D is unresolved. CDR1 SGHNT and CDR2 YYREEE come from the germline V gene (reference sequence). The CDR3 consists of 13 residues.

This clone is labeled medium-sized. V gene TRBV7-9 combines with J gene TRBJ1-2; the D is unclear. From germline, CDR1 is SEHNR and CDR2 FQNEAQ (reference sequence). Trimming cost V 5 bases and J 3 bases, with 13 bases left between them. The CDR3 runs to 14 residues. CDR3 protein: CASSPQWTHYGYTF. The DNA of the CDR3 is TGTGCCAGCAGCCCCCAGTGGACCCACTATGGCTACACCTTC.

This chain uses TRBV19 with TRBJ2-7; D perhaps matches TRBD1 (6 bases). Germline values: CDR1 LNHDA, CDR2 SQIVND (reference sequence). V shed 5 bases and J shed 2 bases, with 25 bases lying between them. The CDR3 spans 18 residues. The CDR3 DNA follows: TGTGCCAGTAGTCTAAAAAAAAGATACTCGGACAGAGCCTACGAGCAGTACTTC. This translates into CASSLKKRYSDRAYEQYF.

The rearrangement uses TRBV20-1 and TRBJ2-5; D possibly corresponds to TRBD2 (5 bases). Trimming left V 6 bases short and J 6 bases short, with 20 bases between. CDR3 length equals 14 residues. Germline values: CDR1 DFQATT, CDR2 SNEGSKA (reference sequence). In DNA form, the CDR3 reads TGCAGTGCCACGACCCCGGGGAACTGGAAGACCCAGTACTTC. Protein product: CSATTPGNWKTQYF.

The table lists this clone with many counts. A junction boundary mismatches the germline segment, possibly from a read error. The V and J genes are TRBV20-1 and TRBJ1-2; 8 bases map to TRBD1. The CDR3 loop spans 11 amino acids. From germline, CDR1 is DFQATT and CDR2 SNEGSKA (reference sequence). The CDR3 loop reads CSAEGPGTGFF. The CDR3, as DNA: TGCAGTGCTGAGGGCCCCGGGACAGGTTTTTTC.

By proportion, this clone is medium-sized (0.01 to 0.1%). The chain recombines TRBV5-1 with TRBJ1-2; D is possibly TRBD1 (5 bases). Germline CDR1 is SGHRS and CDR2 is YFSETQ. The CDR3 has 12 amino acids. V was shortened by 0 bases and J by 8 bases, with 8 bases between the two germline ends. CDR3 coding DNA: TGCGCCAGCAGCTTGGAGGGGCAAGGCTACACCTTC. As protein: CASSLEGQGYTF.

Many counts were recorded for this clone. One base away lies a much larger clone, so this may be a sequencing read error. The chain is built from TRBV5-1 and TRBJ2-5, with D perhaps matching TRBD1 (6 bases). Germline loops: CDR1 SGHRS, CDR2 YFSETQ. The V end lost 0 bases, the J end lost 5 bases, and 14 bases lay between the germline ends. The CDR3 is 15 amino acids. As DNA, the CDR3 is TGCGCCAGCAGCTTGGGGACCCCCCAGGGGGAGACCCAGTACTTC. Its protein is CASSLGTPQGETQYF.

In its sample, this clone was seen many times. The junction shows a germline mismatch at one end, possibly a read error. This chain links TRBV2 with TRBJ2-5; D is possibly TRBD2 (6 bases). There are 15 residues in the CDR3. Germline values: CDR1 SNHLY, CDR2 FYNNEI. The CDR3 nucleotides are TGTGCCAGCGGTGATAGGAGCGGGTGGGGAGAGACCCAGTACTTC. Its protein is CASGDRSGWGETQYF.

J is TRBJ1-1 and V is TRBV28, with unresolved D. CDR3 length equals 14 residues. Trimming took 8 bases from V and 2 from J, leaving 15 bases between them. Germline V CDR1 and CDR2: MDHEN, SYDVKM. CDR3 sequence: CASGEGRINTEAFF. CDR3 coding DNA: TGTGCCAGCGGTGAAGGACGGATAAACACTGAAGCTTTCTTT.

J is TRBJ2-6 and V is TRBV5-1; TRBD1 matches 7 bases. V was pared by 4 bases and J by 2 bases, with 6 bases of the junction left unmatched. Germline V gene lookup returns CDR1 SGHRS and CDR2 YFSETQ. The CDR3 has 16 residues. CDR3 nucleotides: TGCGCCAGCAGCACTTCACAGGGGCCTGGGGCCAACGTCCTGACTTTC. Its protein product is CASSTSQGPGANVLTF.

The chain employs TRBV20-1 and TRBJ1-4; perhaps TRBD1 as D (5 bases). Germline values: CDR1 DFQATT, CDR2 SNEGSKA (reference sequence). The germline V and J ends were trimmed by 3 bases and 6 bases, with 11 bases remaining between them. The CDR3 runs 13 residues. As DNA, the CDR3 is TGCAGTGCTAGGACAGTATCGCATGAAAAACTGTTTTTT. This codes for CSARTVSHEKLFF.

The chain carries TRBV28 and TRBJ1-3; tentatively, D is TRBD1 (6 bases). The germline V gene has CDR1 MDHEN and CDR2 SYDVKM. The CDR3 sequence is 16 residues long. V lost 6 bases and J lost 1, with 16 bases in between. This CDR3 is CASSRYREFSGNTIYF. The CDR3 region has the DNA TGTGCCAGCAGCCGGTACAGGGAATTTTCTGGAAACACCATATATTTT.

This clone was found many times. This chain uses TRBV19 with TRBJ2-2, with a weak D call TRBD1 (6 bases). V gave up 5 bases and J gave up 6 bases, with 10 bases separating them. The CDR3 length is 13 residues. Germline-derived CDR1 and CDR2 are LNHDA and SQIVND (reference sequence). The CDR3: CASSQGSSGELFF. CDR3 sequence (DNA): TGTGCCAGTAGTCAGGGGAGCTCCGGGGAGCTGTTTTTT.

J is TRBJ1-2 and V is TRBV20-1, with 7 bases aligning to TRBD1. V lost 6 bases to trimming and J lost 6 bases; unmatched junction nucleotides: 16. Germline CDR1 reads DFQATT; CDR2 reads SNEGSKA (reference sequence). The CDR3 spans 15 residues. In DNA, the CDR3 is TGCAGTGCAACCGACGCCCGACAGGGTAAGGATGGCTACACCTTC. Its protein product is CSATDARQGKDGYTF.